This TCR beta chain was captured in a study of shared clonotypes between healthy human individuals. Looking at the study overall: Ranging from 18 to 49 in age, donors were a couple of women and a few men.

Genomic DNA of every subset was divided equally among multiple immunoSEQ plates. Replicate PCRs from sorted subsets contained around 200 ng DNA, which is 30,000 to 35,000 T cell genomes. Clones were sequenced by immunoSEQ multiplex PCR, and TCRdb holds only the in-frame ones, with some missing. The sample includes about 1 million clones, under 80% of them seen just once. The sequenced sample was memory CD4+ T cells sorted from blood. Sample subset: CD45RA-negative fraction. This receptor was obtained from a man younger than 30 in good health.

The CDR3 loop is CASSPRTGGEQFF. CDR3 in DNA: TGCGCCAGCAGCCCCCGGACAGGGGGTGAGCAGTTCTTC. The chain is built from TRBV5-1 and TRBJ2-1; 10 bases align to TRBD1. CDR1 is SGHRS, CDR2 YFSETQ, per germline. Trimming took 4 bases from V and 9 from J; bases not matched to a gene: 4. The CDR3 has 13 amino acids.